The clone carrying this T cell receptor beta chain was picked up many times. Its specificity is not known. These data belong to a study of CD8 T cells in ankylosing spondylitis. Study conclusions and caveats: Typical of ankylosing spondylitis blood, it appeared, was a TCR beta motif of eight highly homologous variants.

Germline lookup yields CDR1 SQVTM and CDR2 ANQGSEA. Trimming removed 4 bases at V and 7 bases at J, with 10 bases between. The CDR3 is 12 amino acids. The TCR beta libraries were generated through quantitative 5'-RACE incorporating molecular barcodes. MiXCR, run by TCRdb on the 5' RACE reads, gives a single entry per CDR3 protein. The repertoire holds 130,000 or so distinct CDR3 sequences, around 7% seen once, with 9.5% to 15% in the top ten. Sequenced input: blood, either unsorted or a sorted T cell fraction (not recorded which). The genes are TRBV29-1 and TRBJ2-2, with D perhaps TRBD1 or TRBD2 (7 bases each). This TCR was sampled from a male donor with ankylosing spondylitis or in good health (not recorded which). The CDR3, as DNA: TGCAGCGTTGCAGGGGGGGACGGGGAGCTGTTTTTT. Amino acids: CSVAGGDGELFF.